This entry lists 21 T cell receptor beta chains sequenced from one sample in a study of T cell responses to AZD1222 COVID-19 vaccine. Assay: immunoSEQ multiplex PCR; the TCRdb copy retains only in-frame clones and omits some. This sample has roughly 56,000 clones, with 75% to 90% found just once. The material was peripheral blood, obtained on day 0 of AZD1222 vaccination. The receptors here all came from an adult in good health.

This rearrangement joins TRBV29-1 to TRBJ1-5; the match to TRBD1 covers 10 bases. Per germline, CDR1 SQVTM and CDR2 ANQGSEA. V shed 4 bases and J 5 bases; nucleotides not matched to a gene: 5. The CDR3 runs 14 residues. The CDR3 DNA reads as TGCAGCGTTGCCGCTGGACAGGGGGATCAGCCCCAGCATTTT. It encodes CSVAAGQGDQPQHF.

Here the CDR3 DNA reads TGCGCCAGCAGCCAAGACCGGAGCGGGGGGCCCGAACGAAATGAGCAGTTCTTC. It encodes CASSQDRSGGPERNEQFF. The chain uses TRBV4-1 and TRBJ2-1, with TRBD2 matching 9 bases. The CDR3 covers 18 residues. Per germline, CDR1 MGHRA and CDR2 YSYEKL. J lost 7 bases, V lost 0 bases, and 13 bases had no gene match.

This chain links TRBV3-1 (or the pseudogene TRBV3-2) with TRBJ2-3; D possibly uses TRBD1 or TRBD2 (5 bases each). This CDR3 has 14 amino acids. V shed 4 bases and J shed 4 bases, with 12 bases lying between them. Germline V gene data show CDR1 as LGHDT and CDR2 as YNNKEL (reference sequence). The CDR3 reads CASSRGWDADTQYF. In nucleotides, the CDR3 is TGTGCCAGCAGCCGGGGGTGGGACGCAGATACGCAGTATTTT.

The chain combines TRBV18 with TRBJ1-5; maybe TRBD1 (5 bases). The CDR3 contains 14 residues. Germline-derived CDR1 and CDR2 are KGHSH and LQKENI. Trimming shortened V by 5 bases and J by 4 bases, and 12 bases separated the two germline ends. CDR3 nucleotide sequence: TGTGCCAGCTCAGACCGACAGTGGAATCAGCCCCAGCATTTT. Its protein is CASSDRQWNQPQHF.

This clone was found a few times. This chain links TRBV6-6 with TRBJ1-1, with TRBD1 matching over 7 bases. V shed 11 bases, J shed 4 bases, and the junction held 10 bases outside the gene matches. Germline assignment: CDR1 MNHNY and CDR2 SVGAGI (reference sequence). The CDR3 extends over 13 amino acids. The CDR3 region has the DNA TGTGCCGGCCACAGGGGCGAGGGCACTGAAGCTTTCTTT. This translates into CAGHRGEGTEAFF.

The CDR3 protein is CSVDRDRVGVTDTQYF. The CDR3 DNA reads TGCAGCGTCGACCGAGACAGGGTCGGGGTTACAGATACGCAGTATTTT. The chain carries TRBV29-1 and TRBJ2-3; 7 bases fit TRBD1. With V trimmed by 6 bases and J by 3 bases, 15 bases remained unmatched. The CDR3 totals 16 residues. CDR1 is SQVTM and CDR2 is ANQGSEA in the germline V gene.

The chain combines TRBV7-6 with TRBJ2-5, with TRBD1 as a possible D gene (6 bases). This CDR3 comprises 16 residues. The germline gives CDR1 SGHVS, CDR2 FNYEAQ. V lost 4 bases and J 5 bases, leaving 20 bases between the germline ends. CDR3 sequence: CASSSRTVAVGETQYF. The CDR3, as DNA: TGTGCCAGCAGCTCAAGGACAGTCGCGGTGGGGGAGACCCAGTACTTC.

The rearrangement uses TRBV19 and TRBJ2-3; D is unclear. The V end was cut by 3 bases, the J end by 0 bases, with 13 bases between. The germline V gene encodes CDR1 LNHDA and CDR2 SQIVND (reference sequence). The CDR3 has 16 residues. The CDR3 coding sequence is TGTGCCAGTAGTATCAGGCAGGCCTATAGCACAGATACGCAGTATTTT. It translates to CASSIRQAYSTDTQYF.

The chain has TRBV7-9 and TRBJ1-1; TRBD1 agrees at 10 bases. This CDR3 comprises 16 residues. With V trimmed by 6 bases and J by 5 bases, 12 bases remained unmatched. The germline CDR1 and CDR2 sequences are SEHNR and FQNEAQ (reference sequence). The CDR3 region has the DNA TGTGCCAGCAGAAAGGACAGGGGGAGTGATGGAACTGAAGCTTTCTTT. This codes for CASRKDRGSDGTEAFF.

This clone came up a few times. The V and J genes are TRBV4-2 and TRBJ1-1, with 8 bases that match TRBD1. Trimming removed 4 bases from V and 3 bases from J; junction bases left unmatched: 7. The CDR3 has 15 amino acids. Looked up from germline, CDR1 is LGHNA and CDR2 is YNFKEQ. The CDR3 region is CASSRITGGDTEAFF. CDR3 nucleotide sequence: TGTGCCAGCAGCCGCATCACAGGGGGTGACACTGAAGCTTTCTTT.

This rearrangement joins TRBV18 to TRBJ2-3, with 10 bases fitting TRBD2. This CDR3 region has 16 residues. Germline lookup yields CDR1 KGHSH and CDR2 LQKENI. V lost 2 bases, J lost 0 bases, and 2 bases stayed unmatched. The DNA of the CDR3 is TGTGCCAGCTCACCATGGACTAGCGGCAGCACAGATACGCAGTATTTT. Translated, it gives CASSPWTSGSTDTQYF.

This chain uses TRBV14 with TRBJ2-1; TRBD1 is a possible D gene (6 bases). The V gene's germline CDR1 is SGHDN and CDR2 FVKESK. Trimming cost V 9 bases and J 0 bases, with 15 bases left between them. The CDR3 consists of 15 residues. As DNA, the CDR3 is TGTGCCAGGAAGAACAGGGTAAGCTCCTACAATGAGCAGTTCTTC. Translation gives CARKNRVSSYNEQFF.

The chain has TRBV11-2 and TRBJ2-1; D is uncertain. CDR1 and CDR2 from the germline V gene are SGHAT and FQNNGV. V was clipped by 7 bases and J by 0 bases, with 10 bases between them. This CDR3 has 14 amino acids. The chain's CDR3 is CASTRSSSYNEQFF. CDR3 in DNA: TGTGCCAGCACCCGGTCCAGCTCCTACAATGAGCAGTTCTTC.

The chain carries TRBV14 and TRBJ2-5; TRBD1 might be the D (6 bases). CDR3 length equals 13 residues. V gave up 9 bases and J gave up 3 bases, with 14 bases separating them. Germline loops: CDR1 SGHDN, CDR2 FVKESK. CDR3 coding DNA: TGTGCCAGTTCTCGGGCAGGGGAAGAGACCCAGTACTTC. It specifies CASSRAGEETQYF.

V and J are TRBV5-1 and TRBJ2-3; 7 bases map to TRBD1. Germline CDR1 is SGHRS and CDR2 is YFSETQ. The CDR3 runs 15 residues. Trimming took 4 bases from V and 2 from J; bases not matched to a gene: 7. CDR3 amino acids: CASSPKTGNTDTQYF. In nucleotides, the CDR3 is TGCGCCAGCAGCCCCAAGACAGGGAACACAGATACGCAGTATTTT.

V and J are TRBV6-5 and TRBJ1-1, with TRBD1 matching over 7 bases. The CDR3 covers 15 residues. Germline V gives CDR1 MNHEY, CDR2 SVGAGI. V gave up 6 bases and J gave up 0 bases; unmatched junction bases: 7. The CDR3 DNA reads TGTGCCAGCAGGAAGACAGGGCACATGAACACTGAAGCTTTCTTT. Translated: CASRKTGHMNTEAFF.

V gene TRBV28 combines with J gene TRBJ1-6, with D possibly matching TRBD1 (5 bases). The CDR3 has 16 residues. The V gene lost 3 bases and the J gene lost 8 bases, with 17 bases spanning the gap. Germline V gives CDR1 MDHEN, CDR2 SYDVKM. This CDR3 is CASSFGRGPADSPLHF. CDR3 coding DNA: TGTGCCAGCAGTTTCGGACGGGGCCCCGCCGATTCACCCCTCCACTTT.

This chain connects TRBV7-9 to TRBJ2-1; 7 bases match TRBD1. This CDR3 is 14 amino acids long. The V segment lost 5 bases and the J segment 10 bases; nucleotides outside the gene matches: 11. CDR1 and CDR2 (germline): SEHNR, FQNEAQ (reference sequence). The CDR3 is CASSPGPDRDEQFF. DNA of the CDR3: TGTGCCAGCAGCCCCGGCCCAGACAGGGACGAGCAGTTCTTC. The whole variable domain, filled in from reference TRBV7-9 and TRBJ2-1, reads DTGVSQNPRHKITKRGQNVTFRCDPISEHNRLYWYRQTLGQGPEFLTYFQNEAQLEKSRLLSDRFSAERPKGSFSTLEIQRTEQGDSAMYLCASSPGPDRDEQFFGPGTRLTVL.

The rearrangement links TRBV7-9 to TRBJ1-5; the D gene is possibly TRBD1 (6 bases). The CDR3 has 15 residues. V was trimmed by 3 bases and J by 1 base, leaving 10 bases between them. Germline values: CDR1 SEHNR, CDR2 FQNEAQ (reference sequence). The CDR3 nucleotides are TGTGCCAGCAGCTTCGGGGGGCCCAGCAATCAGCCCCAGCATTTT. Amino acids: CASSFGGPSNQPQHF.

This clone showed up just once. The V call is TRBV3-1 (or the pseudogene TRBV3-2), the J call TRBJ2-4, with 12 bases identical to TRBD2. Germline V CDR1 and CDR2: LGHDT, YNNKEL (reference sequence). This CDR3 has 16 amino acids. J lost 9 bases, V lost 0 bases, and 6 bases had no gene match. The CDR3 coding sequence is TGTGCCAGCAGCCAAGACCTAGCGGGGGGGCACAGCATTCAGTACTTC. Protein sequence: CASSQDLAGGHSIQYF.

This chain joins TRBV27 and TRBJ1-5; 8 positions match TRBD1. Trimming took 6 bases from V and 6 from J; bases not matched to a gene: 13. CDR3 length equals 16 residues. Germline-derived CDR1 and CDR2 are MNHEY and SMNVEV (reference sequence). CDR3 loop: CASRGSTGDKAQPQHF. CDR3 bases: TGTGCCAGCAGAGGATCGACAGGGGACAAGGCTCAGCCCCAGCATTTT.